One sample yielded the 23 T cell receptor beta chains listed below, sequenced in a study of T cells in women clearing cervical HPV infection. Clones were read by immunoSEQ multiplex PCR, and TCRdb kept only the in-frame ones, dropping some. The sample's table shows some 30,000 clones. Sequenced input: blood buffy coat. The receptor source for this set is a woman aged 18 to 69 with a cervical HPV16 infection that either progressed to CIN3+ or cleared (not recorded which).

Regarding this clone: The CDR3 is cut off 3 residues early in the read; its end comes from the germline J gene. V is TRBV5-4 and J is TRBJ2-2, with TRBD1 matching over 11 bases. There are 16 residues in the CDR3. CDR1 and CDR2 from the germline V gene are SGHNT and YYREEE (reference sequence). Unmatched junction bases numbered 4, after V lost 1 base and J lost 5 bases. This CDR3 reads CASSLPGTGGTGELFF. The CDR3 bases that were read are TGTGCCAGCAGCTTGCCCGGGACAGGGGGTACCGGGGAG.

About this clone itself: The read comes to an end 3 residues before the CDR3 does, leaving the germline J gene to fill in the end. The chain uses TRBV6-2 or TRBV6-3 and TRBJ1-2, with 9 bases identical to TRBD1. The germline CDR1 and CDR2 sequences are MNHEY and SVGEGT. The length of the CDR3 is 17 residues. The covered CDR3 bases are TGTGCCAGCAGGGGACAGGGCTCCCTCTACCCCATCTACGAC. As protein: CASRGQGSLYPIYD. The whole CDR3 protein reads CASRGQGSLYPIYDYTF.

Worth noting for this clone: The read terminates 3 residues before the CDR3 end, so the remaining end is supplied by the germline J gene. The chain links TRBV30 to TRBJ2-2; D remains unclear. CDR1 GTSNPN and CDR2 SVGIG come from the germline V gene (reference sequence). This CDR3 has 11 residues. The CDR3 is CAWSLRWALFF. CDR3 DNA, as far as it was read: TGTGCCTGGAGCCTCCGTTGGGCG.

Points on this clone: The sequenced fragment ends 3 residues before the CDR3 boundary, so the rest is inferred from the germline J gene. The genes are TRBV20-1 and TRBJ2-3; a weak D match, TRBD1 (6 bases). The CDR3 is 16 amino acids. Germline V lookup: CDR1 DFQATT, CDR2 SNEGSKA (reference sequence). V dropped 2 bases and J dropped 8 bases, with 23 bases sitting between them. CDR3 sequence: CSARKVRAGGDGTQYF. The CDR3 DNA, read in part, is TGCAGTGCTAGAAAGGTTCGGGCTGGGGGCGATGGTACG.

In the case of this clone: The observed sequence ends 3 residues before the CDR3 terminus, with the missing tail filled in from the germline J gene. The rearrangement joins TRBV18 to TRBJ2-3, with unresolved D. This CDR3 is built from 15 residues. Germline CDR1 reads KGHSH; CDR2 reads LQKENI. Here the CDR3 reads CASSPGSAANQPQYF. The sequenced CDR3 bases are TGTGCCAGCTCACCTGGTTCCGCGGCGAATCAGCCG.

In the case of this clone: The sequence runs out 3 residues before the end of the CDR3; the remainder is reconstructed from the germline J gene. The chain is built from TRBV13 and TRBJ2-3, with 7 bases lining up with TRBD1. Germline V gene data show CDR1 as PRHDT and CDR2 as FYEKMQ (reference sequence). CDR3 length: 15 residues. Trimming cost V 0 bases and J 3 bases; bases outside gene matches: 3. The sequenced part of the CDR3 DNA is TGTGCCAGCAGCTTAGGGGGACAGATTACAGATACG. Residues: CASSLGGQITDT. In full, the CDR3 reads CASSLGGQITDTQYF.

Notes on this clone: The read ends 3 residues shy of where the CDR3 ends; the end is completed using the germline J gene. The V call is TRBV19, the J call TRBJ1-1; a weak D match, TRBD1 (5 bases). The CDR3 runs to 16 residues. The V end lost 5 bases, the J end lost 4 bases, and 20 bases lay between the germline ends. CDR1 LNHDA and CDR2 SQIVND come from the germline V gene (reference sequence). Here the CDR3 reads CASSLTPGPGGTEAFF. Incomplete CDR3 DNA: TGTGCCAGTAGTCTCACGCCCGGTCCGGGGGGCACTGAA.

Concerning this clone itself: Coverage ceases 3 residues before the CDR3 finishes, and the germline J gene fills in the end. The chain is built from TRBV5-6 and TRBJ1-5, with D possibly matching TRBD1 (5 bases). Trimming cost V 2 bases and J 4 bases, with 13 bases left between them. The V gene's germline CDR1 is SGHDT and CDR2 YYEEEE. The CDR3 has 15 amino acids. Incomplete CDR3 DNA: TGTGCCAGCAGCTTAGAGGACATCCTAAATCAGCCC. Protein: CASSLEDILNQP. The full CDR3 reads CASSLEDILNQPQHF.

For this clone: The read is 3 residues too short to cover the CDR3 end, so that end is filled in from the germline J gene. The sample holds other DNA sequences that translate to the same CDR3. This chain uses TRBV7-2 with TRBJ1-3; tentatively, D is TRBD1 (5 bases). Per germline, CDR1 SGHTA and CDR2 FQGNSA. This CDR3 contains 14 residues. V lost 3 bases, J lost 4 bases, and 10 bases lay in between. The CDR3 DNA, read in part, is TGTGCCAGCAGCTTGGGGCGAGTGGGAAACACC. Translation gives CASSLGRVGNT. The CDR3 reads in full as CASSLGRVGNTIYF.

The sequenced CDR3 bases are TGTGCCAGCAGGCCGGGACACCCCAGTCAGCCC. Protein: CASRPGHPSQP. The entire CDR3 sequence reads CASRPGHPSQPQHF. The genes are TRBV2 and TRBJ1-5, with TRBD1 as a possible D gene (6 bases). The CDR3 goes on 3 residues after the read ends, and that part is filled in from the germline J gene. V lost 6 bases to trimming and J lost 6 bases, with 15 bases between them. This CDR3 is built from 14 residues. CDR1 is SNHLY and CDR2 is FYNNEI in the germline V gene.

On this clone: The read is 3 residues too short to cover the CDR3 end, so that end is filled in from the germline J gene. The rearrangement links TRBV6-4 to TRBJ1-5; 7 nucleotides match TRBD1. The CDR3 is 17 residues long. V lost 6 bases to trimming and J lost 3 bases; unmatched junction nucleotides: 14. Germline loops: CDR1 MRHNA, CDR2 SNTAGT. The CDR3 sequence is CASSDTKQGRINQPQHF. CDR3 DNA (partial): TGTGCCAGCAGCGACACGAAACAGGGGAGAATCAATCAGCCC.

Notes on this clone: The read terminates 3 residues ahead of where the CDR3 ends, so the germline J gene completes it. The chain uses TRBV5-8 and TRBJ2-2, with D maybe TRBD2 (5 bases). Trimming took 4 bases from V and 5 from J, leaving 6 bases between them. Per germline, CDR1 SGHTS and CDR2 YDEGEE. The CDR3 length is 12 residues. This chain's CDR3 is CASSRGTGELFF. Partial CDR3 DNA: TGTGCCAGCAGCCGGGGAACCGGGGAG.

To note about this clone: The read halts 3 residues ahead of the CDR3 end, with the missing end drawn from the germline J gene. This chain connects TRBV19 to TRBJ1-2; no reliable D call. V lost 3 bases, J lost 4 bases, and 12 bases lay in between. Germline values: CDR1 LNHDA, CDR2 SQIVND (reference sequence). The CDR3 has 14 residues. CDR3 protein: CASSIWRQPYGYTF. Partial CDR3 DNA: TGTGCCAGTAGTATTTGGCGGCAGCCCTATGGC.

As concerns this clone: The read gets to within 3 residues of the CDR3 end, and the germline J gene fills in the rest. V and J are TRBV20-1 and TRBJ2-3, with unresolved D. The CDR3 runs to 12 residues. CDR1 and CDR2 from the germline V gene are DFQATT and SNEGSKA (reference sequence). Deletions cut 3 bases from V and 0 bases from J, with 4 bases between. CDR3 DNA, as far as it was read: TGCAGTGCTAGTCGGAGCACAGATACG. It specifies CSASRSTDT. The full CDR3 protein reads CSASRSTDTQYF.

CDR3: CASSSPGLAGNEQFF. The part of the CDR3 DNA that was read is TGTGCCAGCAGCTCTCCGGGACTAGCGGGCAATGAG. The chain employs TRBV7-9 and TRBJ2-1, with TRBD2 matching over 12 bases. The read is 3 residues too short to cover the CDR3 end, so that end is filled in from the germline J gene. This CDR3 has 15 amino acids. Germline CDR1 reads SEHNR; CDR2 reads FQNEAQ (reference sequence). V shed 4 bases, J shed 6 bases, and the junction held 4 bases outside the gene matches.

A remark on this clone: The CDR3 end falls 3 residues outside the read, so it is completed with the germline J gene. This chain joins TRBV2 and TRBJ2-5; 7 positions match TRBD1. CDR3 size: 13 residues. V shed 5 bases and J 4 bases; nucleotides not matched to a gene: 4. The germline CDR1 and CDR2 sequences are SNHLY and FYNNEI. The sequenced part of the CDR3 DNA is TGTGCCAGCAGTTTTAACAGGGGAGAGACC. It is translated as CASSFNRGET. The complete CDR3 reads CASSFNRGETQYF.

The DNA read from the CDR3 is TGTGCCAGTAGCTCCCACAGGGCGGACTATGGC. This gives the protein CASSSHRADYG. The entire CDR3 protein reads CASSSHRADYGYTF. The rearrangement uses TRBV19 and TRBJ1-2; tentative D call: TRBD1 (6 bases). Coverage ceases 3 residues before the CDR3 finishes, and the germline J gene fills in the end. Per the germline V gene, CDR1 is LNHDA and CDR2 is SQIVND (reference sequence). The CDR3 runs 14 residues. Trimming took off 6 bases at V and 3 bases at J, with 14 bases between the two ends.

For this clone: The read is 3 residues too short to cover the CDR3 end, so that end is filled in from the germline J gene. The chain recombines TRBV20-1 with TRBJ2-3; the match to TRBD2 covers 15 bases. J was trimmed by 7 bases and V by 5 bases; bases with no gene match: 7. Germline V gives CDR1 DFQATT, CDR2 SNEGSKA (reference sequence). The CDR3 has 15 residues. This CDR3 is CSAVRTSGGANTQYF. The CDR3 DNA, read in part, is TGCAGTGCTGTAAGGACTAGCGGGGGGGCGAATACG.

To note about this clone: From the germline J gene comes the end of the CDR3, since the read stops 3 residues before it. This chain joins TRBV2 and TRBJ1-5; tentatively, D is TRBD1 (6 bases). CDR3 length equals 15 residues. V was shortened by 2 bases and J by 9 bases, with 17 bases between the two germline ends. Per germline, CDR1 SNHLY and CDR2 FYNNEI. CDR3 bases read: TGTGCCAGCAGTGAAAACTTAGGACAGTCCAGGCCC. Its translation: CASSENLGQSRP. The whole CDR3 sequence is CASSENLGQSRPQHF.

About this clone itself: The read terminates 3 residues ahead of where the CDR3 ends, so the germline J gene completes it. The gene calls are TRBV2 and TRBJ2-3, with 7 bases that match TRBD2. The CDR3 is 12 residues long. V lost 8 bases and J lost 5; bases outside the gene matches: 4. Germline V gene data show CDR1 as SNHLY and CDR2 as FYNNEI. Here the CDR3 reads CASRPGGDTQYF. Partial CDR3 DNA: TGTGCCAGCCGACCGGGGGGAGATACG.

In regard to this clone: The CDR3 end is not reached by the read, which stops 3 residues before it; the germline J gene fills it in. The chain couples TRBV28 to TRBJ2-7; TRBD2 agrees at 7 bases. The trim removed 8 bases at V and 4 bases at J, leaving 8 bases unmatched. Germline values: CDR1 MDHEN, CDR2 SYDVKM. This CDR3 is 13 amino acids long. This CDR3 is CASAWGGLYEQYF. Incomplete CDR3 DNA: TGTGCCAGCGCTTGGGGGGGATTGTACGAG.

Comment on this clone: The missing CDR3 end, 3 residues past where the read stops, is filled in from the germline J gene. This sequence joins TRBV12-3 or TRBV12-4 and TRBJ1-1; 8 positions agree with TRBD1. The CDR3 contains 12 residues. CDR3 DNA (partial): TGTGCCAGCAGTCTAGGACAGGGATCG. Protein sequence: CASSLGQGS. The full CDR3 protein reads CASSLGQGSAFF.

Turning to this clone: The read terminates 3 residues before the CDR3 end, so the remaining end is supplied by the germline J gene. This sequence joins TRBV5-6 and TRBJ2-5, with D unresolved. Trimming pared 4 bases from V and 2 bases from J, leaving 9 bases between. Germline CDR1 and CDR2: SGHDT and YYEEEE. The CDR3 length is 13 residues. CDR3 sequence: CASSTDSQETQYF. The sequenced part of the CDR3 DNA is TGTGCCAGCAGCACCGACTCACAAGAGACC. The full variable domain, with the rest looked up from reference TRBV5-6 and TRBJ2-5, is DAGVTQSPTHLIKTRGQQVTLRCSPKSGHDTVSWYQQALGQGPQFIFQYYEEEERQRGNFPDRFSGHQFPNYSSELNVNALLLGDSALYLCASSTDSQETQYFGPGTRLLVL.